The present entry profiles one T cell receptor beta chain with its context. Its antigen remains unknown. Sequenced patients had shown CD8+CD57+ cell expansion by flow cytometry. Patients were therapy-naive when their blood was sampled. These data belong to a study of CD8+CD57+ T cells in acquired aplastic anemia. About the research overall: CD4+ and CD8+ cells, once sorted, gave DNA averaging about 3 ug. The study's findings and limits: In common between the patients and the controls were approximately 28 CD8+ CDR3 sequences. Controls did not differ significantly from patients in CD8+ Simpson's diversity.

CDR3 and TCR beta VDJ profiling relied on genomic DNA as the template. TCRdb called the reads again in MiXCR, with one record for every CDR3 protein. The sample holds 300,000 or so distinct CDR3 sequences; 56% are singletons and the top ten take 1.3%. V was pared by 7 bases and J by 3 bases, with 13 bases between. The CDR3 is 13 amino acids. Germline values: CDR1 SGHAT, CDR2 FQDESV (reference sequence). Sequenced: sorted CD4+, CD8+, or CD8+CD57+ T cells (not recorded which) from PBMCs. This chain connects TRBV11-1 to TRBJ2-7; D is unresolved. The sequence was obtained from a human donor with aplastic anemia. The CDR3 spells CASTSQRLYEQYF. Written as DNA, the CDR3 is TGTGCCAGCACATCTCAACGCCTCTACGAGCAGTACTTC.